Only one count was recorded for the clone carrying this T cell receptor beta chain. Its antigen is unknown. This record comes from a study of shared clonotypes between healthy human individuals. The overall study: A donor's plate count was three for CD4 naive and three for CD4 memory; CD8 naive had two and CD8 memory one. Study observations and caveats: The naive CD4 repertoires of several donors were compared, and approximately 5% of clonotypes were shared. Researchers sampled only blood; tissue repertoires likely differ. Sequencing of the sorted subsets was shown by rarefaction to be incomplete despite large depth.

V was pared by 1 base and J by 9 bases, with 10 bases between. Germline CDR1 is SNHLY and CDR2 is FYNNEI. This CDR3 spans 13 amino acids. In the naive CD8 group, cells lacked CD45RO and were positively selected for CCR7, so terminally differentiated effector memory CD45RA+ cells were left out. The method was immunoSEQ multiplex PCR; TCRdb's version includes in-frame clones alone and lacks a portion of them. The sample lists hundreds of thousands of clones, just under 97% occurring once. The specimen sequenced was naive CD8+ T cells sorted from blood. V usage is TRBV2 and J usage is TRBJ2-1; D possibly corresponds to TRBD2 (5 bases). The TCR originated in a woman aged 30 to 39 in good health. The CDR3 spells CASSEDPRAEQFF. Written as DNA, the CDR3 is TGTGCCAGCAGTGAAGATCCGAGGGCTGAGCAGTTCTTC.